Below, 24 T cell receptor beta chains from the same sample are listed, as sequenced in a study of blood T cell repertoires in COVID-19. Repertoires were generated with immunoSEQ multiplex PCR, while TCRdb's copy carries only in-frame clones and drops some. The repertoire includes 200,000 or so clones, 86% of them detected once, and roughly 3.8% sits in the top ten. Sequenced sample: PBMCs or T cells enriched from blood (not recorded which). These receptors were taken from a woman in her forties with acute COVID-19.

This rearrangement joins TRBV11-1 to TRBJ2-7; D might be TRBD1 (6 bases). This CDR3 is built from 14 residues. Germline V lookup: CDR1 SGHAT, CDR2 FQDESV (reference sequence). The germline V and J ends were trimmed by 5 bases and 2 bases, with 13 bases remaining between them. The DNA for the CDR3 is TGTGCCAGCAGCCCCGGGACATCTACCTACGAGCAGTACTTC. This encodes CASSPGTSTYEQYF.

The gene calls are TRBV11-2 and TRBJ1-5; D call uncertain. Germline loops: CDR1 SGHAT, CDR2 FQNNGV. V was clipped by 5 bases and J by 6 bases, with 8 bases between them. This CDR3 is 12 amino acids long. The DNA for the CDR3 is TGTGCCAGCAGCCTCCTCGGTCAGCCCCAGCATTTT. This encodes CASSLLGQPQHF.

This clone was picked up one time. This chain connects TRBV5-4 to TRBJ2-1; 12 bases fit TRBD2. This CDR3 comprises 14 residues. Germline CDR1 SGHNT, CDR2 YYREEE (reference sequence). Unmatched junction bases numbered 3, after V lost 1 base and J lost 10 bases. Here the CDR3 reads CASSLSSGRGEQFF. DNA of the CDR3: TGTGCCAGCAGCTTGTCTAGCGGGAGGGGGGAGCAGTTCTTC.

The genes are TRBV28 and TRBJ2-7; 8 bases match TRBD2. V lost 6 bases and J lost 0; bases outside the gene matches: 7. Germline V CDR1 and CDR2: MDHEN, SYDVKM. The CDR3 is 15 amino acids. Here the CDR3 DNA reads TGTGCCAGCAGAAAGCGCGGGGGGAACTCCTACGAGCAGTACTTC. Translating gives CASRKRGGNSYEQYF.

This rearrangement joins TRBV6-1 to TRBJ2-2; 9 nucleotides line up with TRBD2. The J segment lost 5 bases and the V segment lost 4 bases, leaving 8 bases of the junction unmatched. Germline CDR1 reads MNHNS; CDR2 reads SASEGT. The CDR3 loop spans 16 amino acids. The DNA of the CDR3 is TGTGCCAGCAGTGCGTTTAGCGGGAGCGGAACCGGGGAGCTGTTTTTT. Its protein product is CASSAFSGSGTGELFF.

This chain joins TRBV4-3 and TRBJ2-1, with D perhaps TRBD1 (6 bases). The V end was cut by 0 bases, the J end by 0 bases, with 21 bases between. CDR1 is LGHNA, CDR2 YSLEER, per germline. The CDR3 is made up of 20 amino acids. The CDR3 here is CASSQERGISATSSYNEQFF. DNA of the CDR3: TGCGCCAGCAGCCAAGAAAGGGGGATATCGGCTACAAGCTCCTACAATGAGCAGTTCTTC.

This clone was counted a single time. V usage is TRBV7-2 and J usage is TRBJ1-6; 10 positions agree with TRBD1. The CDR3 spans 18 residues. With 5 bases clipped from V and 9 bases from J, the junction kept 16 bases outside the gene matches. Germline-derived CDR1 and CDR2 are SGHTA and FQGNSA. The CDR3: CASSRGLGQGLRISPLHF. The CDR3 DNA follows: TGTGCCAGCAGCCGGGGCTTGGGACAGGGGCTGCGGATTTCACCCCTCCACTTT.

The chain has TRBV6-5 and TRBJ1-2, with D possibly being TRBD1 (6 bases). The V end lost 6 bases, the J end lost 8 bases, and 13 bases lay between the germline ends. The CDR3 extends over 12 amino acids. Germline V CDR1 and CDR2: MNHEY, SVGAGI. The CDR3 region is CASRGGAQGYTF. The CDR3 bases are TGTGCCAGCAGAGGGGGGGCGCAGGGCTACACCTTC.

This clone was detected once. The chain combines TRBV7-8 with TRBJ2-1; weak D call: TRBD2 (6 bases). V was shortened by 3 bases and J by 9 bases, with 12 bases between the two germline ends. Germline CDR1 is SGHVS and CDR2 is FQNEAQ. The CDR3 totals 13 residues. CDR3 residues: CASSFGTAPEQFF. The CDR3 nucleotides are TGTGCCAGCAGCTTCGGGACTGCCCCTGAGCAGTTCTTC.

This clone has just one count. The V call is TRBV28, the J call TRBJ1-6; D may be TRBD1 (5 bases). V lost 3 bases to trimming and J lost 10 bases, with 13 bases between them. CDR3 length equals 14 residues. CDR1 and CDR2 from the germline V gene are MDHEN and SYDVKM. In nucleotides, the CDR3 is TGTGCCAGCAGTTTGAGGCAGGGTAGCTCACCCCTCCACTTT. Translating it yields CASSLRQGSSPLHF.

V gene TRBV7-9 combines with J gene TRBJ1-2, with D perhaps TRBD1 (5 bases). Germline CDR1 and CDR2: SEHNR and FQNEAQ (reference sequence). Trimming cost V 1 base and J 8 bases, with 14 bases left between them. This CDR3 is 14 amino acids long. The CDR3 region has the DNA TGTGCCAGCAGCTTAGTAGGGGAGGGTAGGGGCTACACCTTC. This gives the protein CASSLVGEGRGYTF.

This chain uses TRBV29-1 with TRBJ2-2; 7 bases match TRBD2. This CDR3 region has 14 residues. Germline V gene data show CDR1 as SQVTM and CDR2 as ANQGSEA. Unmatched junction bases numbered 8, after V lost 6 bases and J lost 4 bases. The DNA for the CDR3 is TGCAGCGTCGATCCCGTAGCGGGCACCGGGGAGCTGTTTTTT. Its translation is CSVDPVAGTGELFF.

The CDR3 reads CASSSSGAGPREQFF. The CDR3 DNA is TGCGCCAGCAGCTCTAGCGGAGCCGGCCCCCGCGAGCAGTTCTTC. This chain connects TRBV5-1 to TRBJ2-1; 7 bases match TRBD2. Trimming cost V 3 bases and J 10 bases; bases outside gene matches: 13. The CDR3 has 15 residues. From germline, CDR1 is SGHRS and CDR2 YFSETQ.

This clone showed up just once. The rearrangement joins TRBV7-9 to TRBJ2-3; D not certain. V was pared by 0 bases and J by 4 bases, with 14 bases between. CDR3 length: 16 amino acids. In germline, CDR1 is SEHNR, CDR2 FQNEAQ (reference sequence). The CDR3 sequence: CASSLAPTVGADTQYF. Here the CDR3 DNA reads TGTGCCAGCAGCTTAGCGCCTACCGTGGGCGCAGATACGCAGTATTTT.

This clone has only a few counts. This rearrangement joins TRBV3-1 (or the pseudogene TRBV3-2) to TRBJ2-1; 10 positions match TRBD2. Germline CDR1 and CDR2: LGHDT and YNNKEL (reference sequence). Unmatched junction bases numbered 12, after V lost 3 bases and J lost 4 bases. The CDR3 loop spans 18 amino acids. CDR3 in DNA: TGTGCCAGCAGCCAGCCCAGCGGGAGGGCCTTGTCTTACAATGAGCAGTTCTTC. This sequence encodes CASSQPSGRALSYNEQFF.

This chain joins TRBV6-5 and TRBJ2-1; D is undetermined. The CDR3 consists of 15 residues. Germline CDR1 is MNHEY and CDR2 is SVGAGI. The V gene lost 2 bases and the J gene lost 6 bases, with 14 bases spanning the gap. CDR3 loop: CASSYPPSESNEQFF. In DNA form, the CDR3 reads TGTGCCAGCAGTTACCCCCCCTCCGAGAGCAATGAGCAGTTCTTC.

This rearrangement joins TRBV27 to TRBJ2-7; 7 bases match TRBD2. J gave up 3 bases and V 9 bases, and 11 bases lay outside the gene matches. The CDR3 has 14 amino acids. From germline, CDR1 is MNHEY and CDR2 SMNVEV (reference sequence). CDR3 sequence (DNA): TGTGCCAGTGGTCCGGGGGGAGGCATCTACGAGCAGTACTTC. Encoded protein: CASGPGGGIYEQYF.

The J gene is TRBJ1-2, the V gene TRBV28, with TRBD1 as a possible D gene (6 bases). CDR1 is MDHEN, CDR2 SYDVKM, per germline. The CDR3 covers 13 residues. Deletions cut 6 bases from V and 8 bases from J, with 16 bases between. For the CDR3, the DNA is TGTGCCAGCAGCGCGGACAGCAGCCAAGGCTACACCTTC. Protein product: CASSADSSQGYTF.

The V and J genes are TRBV3-1 (or the pseudogene TRBV3-2) and TRBJ1-2; the match to TRBD1 covers 7 bases. The germline gives CDR1 LGHDT, CDR2 YNNKEL (reference sequence). CDR3 length: 14 amino acids. Germline trimming cut 1 base from V and 4 bases from J; bases unmatched to any gene: 3. CDR3 DNA sequence: TGTGCCAGCAGCCAAGCAACAGGGGCCTATGGCTACACCTTC. It translates to CASSQATGAYGYTF.

The chain has TRBV11-2 and TRBJ1-6; D is undetermined. Trimming cost V 2 bases and J 7 bases, with 9 bases left between them. CDR3 size: 14 residues. Germline V gene sequence: CDR1 SGHAT, CDR2 FQNNGV. This chain's CDR3 is CASSLIAPNSPLHF. In nucleotides, the CDR3 is TGTGCCAGCAGCTTAATAGCCCCGAATTCACCCCTCCACTTT.

V and J are TRBV9 and TRBJ2-2, with 7 bases that match TRBD1. Germline-derived CDR1 and CDR2 are SGDLS and YYNGEE. Losses at the gene ends were 3 bases for V and 6 bases for J; bases not matched to a gene: 5. CDR3 length equals 14 residues. This CDR3 reads CASSARRGPGELFF. The CDR3 region has the DNA TGTGCCAGCAGCGCGAGAAGGGGGCCCGGGGAGCTGTTTTTT.

This clone was counted a single time. The CDR3 nucleotides are TGTGCCAGTACTCCCGGACTAGCGGGAGGGCCAACCTACGAGCAGTACTTC. Translating gives CASTPGLAGGPTYEQYF. V usage is TRBV19 and J usage is TRBJ2-7; TRBD2 aligns across 15 bases. Germline V gives CDR1 LNHDA, CDR2 SQIVND (reference sequence). With V trimmed by 7 bases and J by 2 bases, 9 bases remained unmatched. The CDR3 has 17 amino acids.

The chain links TRBV27 to TRBJ2-7; tentatively, D is TRBD2 (6 bases). V was trimmed by 6 bases and J by 6 bases, leaving 12 bases between them. The CDR3 consists of 12 residues. CDR1 and CDR2 from the germline V gene are MNHEY and SMNVEV (reference sequence). DNA of the CDR3: TGTGCCAGCAGGAGGCTGGAGGGCGAGCAGTACTTC. It translates to CASRRLEGEQYF.

This clone showed up just a few times. CDR3 in amino acids: CASSAFVEGTRSGYTF. The CDR3 DNA reads as TGTGCCAGCTCCGCCTTTGTGGAGGGGACGAGAAGTGGCTACACCTTC. V and J are TRBV18 and TRBJ1-2; TRBD1 might be the D (5 bases). The CDR3 is 16 amino acids. CDR1 and CDR2 (germline): KGHSH, LQKENI. Trimming took 6 bases from V and 7 from J, leaving 24 bases between them.